This T cell receptor beta chain was identified during a study of PD-1 blockade in classical Hodgkin lymphoma. The CDR3 has 17 amino acids. Germline CDR1 SEHNR, CDR2 FQNEAQ (reference sequence). J lost 3 bases, V lost 2 bases, and 11 bases had no gene match. Repertoires were generated with immunoSEQ multiplex PCR, while TCRdb's copy carries only in-frame clones and drops some. The data hold over 10,000 clones, with about 93% observed a single time. Overall study results and limits: The CD4+ diversity rise by C4D1 was clearest in complete responders. Patients excluded were those beginning nivolumab under 1 year after ASCT. The origin of the repertoire differences remains undefined, with disease activity or prior therapy as possible causes.

Turning to this clone: Its antigen remains unidentified.

All the patients suffered relapse after autologous stem cell transplantation, and brentuximab vedotin exposure differed. Classification of best responses gave complete response, partial response or progressive disease. V usage is TRBV7-9 and J usage is TRBJ2-7; 9 bases match TRBD2. The TCR comes from a human donor with classical Hodgkin lymphoma. Sequenced material: peripheral blood mononuclear cells (PBMCs), taken at baseline. The CDR3 nucleotides read TGTGCCAGCAGCTTACAAAGTATAGCGGGGGACTACTACGAGCAGTACTTC. It yields the protein CASSLQSIAGDYYEQYF.